The 22 T cell receptor beta chains below were found in one sample sequenced in a study of CD8 T cells in ankylosing spondylitis (dated by TCRdb to 2016 to 2017). Libraries were made using 5' RACE. Data came from an Illumina HiSeq 2500. TCRdb handled the public reads itself, with Q25 trimming in fastp and clone calling in MiXCR, and kept productive beta chains. Rows are combined by CDR3 protein, so each entry shows the most common genes and DNA. Within this sample are tens of thousands of distinct CDR3 sequences, with around 30% of them counted one time only. The ten largest make up over 50% of the sample. The specimen sequenced was blood, either unsorted or a sorted T cell fraction (not recorded which). These TCRs come from a male donor with ankylosing spondylitis or in good health (not recorded which).

This chain links TRBV5-4 with TRBJ2-3; D may be TRBD1 or TRBD2 (5 bases each). CDR3 size: 15 residues. Germline CDR1 SGHNT, CDR2 YYREEE (reference sequence). With 4 bases removed from V and 4 bases from J, the gap between germline ends came to 16 bases. Here the CDR3 reads CASSLSGKRADTQYF. The CDR3 DNA reads as TGTGCCAGCAGCCTCTCAGGGAAGAGGGCAGATACGCAGTATTTT.

The chain has TRBV6-5 and TRBJ2-3; possibly TRBD1 or TRBD2 for D (5 bases each). CDR1 and CDR2 (germline): MNHEY, SVGAGI. The CDR3 runs to 15 residues. The ends were cut back, 3 bases at V and 2 bases at J, with 12 bases in the middle. The CDR3 region is CASSYGGRYTDTQYF. CDR3 nucleotides: TGTGCCAGCAGTTATGGGGGTCGCTACACAGATACGCAGTATTTT.

The count of this clonotype is one. The chain employs TRBV3-1 and TRBJ2-7; D remains unclear. The CDR3 has 12 residues. Germline V lookup: CDR1 LGHDT, CDR2 YNNKEL (reference sequence). Trimming stripped 0 bases from V and 6 bases from J, with 6 bases between. The CDR3 coding sequence is TGTGCCAGCAGCCAAGAAGTCGGCGAGCAGTACTTC. This gives the protein CASSQEVGEQYF.

The V gene is TRBV5-1, the J gene TRBJ2-1; no firm D call. The CDR3 sequence is 13 residues long. Per the germline V gene, CDR1 is SGHRS and CDR2 is YFSETQ. V dropped 0 bases and J dropped 7 bases, with 8 bases sitting between them. CDR3 sequence: CASSLAGLNEQFF. CDR3 DNA sequence: TGCGCCAGCAGCTTGGCCGGGCTGAATGAGCAGTTCTTC.

This clonotype has only a few counts. The V gene is TRBV7-2, the J gene TRBJ2-5; a weak D match, TRBD2 (6 bases). The CDR3 consists of 14 residues. The V and J ends lost 1 base and 8 bases respectively, with 14 bases between them. CDR1 SGHTA and CDR2 FQGNSA come from the germline V gene. CDR3: CASSLVWLEGTQYF. The CDR3 region has the DNA TGTGCCAGCAGCTTAGTTTGGCTGGAGGGAACCCAGTACTTC.

This rearrangement joins TRBV27 to TRBJ2-7, with 9 bases matching TRBD1. The CDR3 length is 15 residues. The V and J ends lost 1 base and 7 bases, in that order; junction bases with no gene match: 8. Germline-derived CDR1 and CDR2 are MNHEY and SMNVEV (reference sequence). This chain's CDR3 is CASSLFYRGLGEQYF. The CDR3, as DNA: TGTGCCAGCAGTTTATTTTACAGGGGGCTGGGTGAGCAGTACTTC.

This clonotype appeared once. The rearrangement links TRBV7-9 to TRBJ2-1; D remains ambiguous. Trimming left V 4 bases short and J 3 bases short, with 10 bases between. Germline V gene data show CDR1 as SEHNR and CDR2 as FQNEAQ (reference sequence). The CDR3 length is 14 residues. CDR3 loop: CASSSVSIYNEQFF. The DNA for the CDR3 is TGTGCCAGCAGCTCGGTTAGCATCTACAATGAGCAGTTCTTC. Full variable domain (remainder filled in from reference TRBV7-9 and TRBJ2-1): DTGVSQNPRHKITKRGQNVTFRCDPISEHNRLYWYRQTLGQGPEFLTYFQNEAQLEKSRLLSDRFSAERPKGSFSTLEIQRTEQGDSAMYLCASSSVSIYNEQFFGPGTRLTVL.

This clonotype has only a few counts. The chain is built from TRBV4-1 and TRBJ2-3; 8 bases align to TRBD1. V dropped 3 bases and J dropped 3; count of bases not matched to a gene: 11. From germline, CDR1 is MGHRA and CDR2 YSYEKL. This CDR3 is 17 amino acids long. DNA of the CDR3: TGCGCCAGCAGCCACCGAATGGGCAGGGGGCTTACAGATACGCAGTATTTT. Translation gives CASSHRMGRGLTDTQYF.

This clonotype appeared a few times. For the CDR3, the DNA is TGTGCCACCTCGGCAGCTCAAGAGACCCAGTACTTC. Encoded protein: CATSAAQETQYF. V and J are TRBV11-2 and TRBJ2-5; D remains unclear. Germline CDR1 SGHAT, CDR2 FQNNGV. The V end lost 10 bases, the J end lost 2 bases, and 11 bases lay between the germline ends. The CDR3 runs 12 residues. The variable domain in full, completed from reference TRBV11-2 and TRBJ2-5, reads EAGVAQSPRYKIIEKRQSVAFWCNPISGHATLYWYQQILGQGPKLLIQFQNNGVVDDSQLPKDRFSAERLKGVDSTLKIQPAKLEDSAVYLCATSAAQETQYFGPGTRLLVL.

A few counts support this clonotype. The chain links TRBV12-3 or TRBV12-4 to TRBJ1-5; D is uncertain. The length of the CDR3 is 14 residues. V was cut by 3 bases and J by 5 bases, with 11 bases left in between. The CDR3 is CASSFGTVDQPQHF. For the CDR3, the DNA is TGTGCCAGCAGTTTTGGCACGGTCGATCAGCCCCAGCATTTT.

The chain uses TRBV5-1 and TRBJ2-3, with TRBD2 as a possible D gene (6 bases). The CDR3 contains 15 residues. Trimming took off 1 base at V and 4 bases at J, with 13 bases between the two ends. Germline V lookup: CDR1 SGHRS, CDR2 YFSETQ. The CDR3 bases are TGCGCCAGCAGCTTGAGTATAGGGGAGGCAGATACGCAGTATTTT. This gives the protein CASSLSIGEADTQYF. The entire variable domain, with the rest obtained from reference TRBV5-1 and TRBJ2-3, is as follows: KAGVTQTPRYLIKTRGQQVTLSCSPISGHRSVSWYQQTPGQGLQFLFEYFSETQRNKGNFPGRFSGRQFSNSRSEMNVSTLELGDSALYLCASSLSIGEADTQYFGPGTRLTVL.

The rearrangement links TRBV7-3 to TRBJ2-1; D is perhaps TRBD1 or TRBD2 (6 bases each). Trimming left V 5 bases short and J 8 bases short, with 22 bases between. The length of the CDR3 is 16 residues. Germline V gene data show CDR1 as SGHTA and CDR2 as FQGTGA. Written as DNA, the CDR3 is TGTGCCAGCAGCATAGAACCGGGGGTGGGGGCGGATGAGCAGTTCTTC. Translated: CASSIEPGVGADEQFF.

This chain connects TRBV7-2 to TRBJ1-6; 9 bases line up with TRBD1. This CDR3 is built from 13 residues. V trimming: 4 bases; J trimming: 10 bases; junction bases outside the gene matches: 2. CDR1 and CDR2 (germline): SGHTA, FQGNSA. The CDR3 bases are TGTGCCAGCAGCTGGACAGGGGTCTCACCCCTCCACTTT. This codes for CASSWTGVSPLHF.

A few counts support this clonotype. The chain recombines TRBV12-3 or TRBV12-4 with TRBJ2-7; 7 bases are a match to TRBD1. The length of the CDR3 is 13 residues. V was pared by 6 bases and J by 3 bases, with 5 bases of the junction left unmatched. CDR3 bases: TGTGCCAGCAGCATCGGGACAGTCTACGAGCAGTACTTC. It encodes CASSIGTVYEQYF.

Many counts were recorded for this clonotype. In DNA form, the CDR3 reads TGTGCCAGCAGCTTAGGGGGGGTGGGCACTGAAGCTTTCTTT. It yields the protein CASSLGGVGTEAFF. The rearrangement uses TRBV7-3 and TRBJ1-1, with D maybe TRBD1 (5 bases). Germline V gene data show CDR1 as SGHTA and CDR2 as FQGTGA. V was cut by 2 bases and J by 4 bases, with 11 bases left in between. CDR3 length: 14 residues. Full variable domain (outside the CDR3, taken from reference TRBV7-3 and TRBJ1-1): GAGVSQTPSNKVTEKGKYVELRCDPISGHTALYWYRQSLGQGPEFLIYFQGTGAADDSGLPNDRFFAVRPEGSVSTLKIQRTERGDSAVYLCASSLGGVGTEAFFGQGTRLTVV.

The chain has TRBV15 and TRBJ2-4, with 12 bases that match TRBD2. J gave up 0 bases and V 3 bases, and 6 bases lay outside the gene matches. Germline-derived CDR1 and CDR2 are LNHNV and YYDKDF (reference sequence). The CDR3 is made up of 18 amino acids. The DNA for the CDR3 is TGTGCCACCAGCAGCACTAGCGGGGGGACCTTAGCCAAAAACATTCAGTACTTC. Amino acids: CATSSTSGGTLAKNIQYF. Full variable domain (rest looked up from reference TRBV15 and TRBJ2-4): DAMVIQNPRYQVTQFGKPVTLSCSQTLNHNVMYWYQQKSSQAPKLLFHYYDKDFNNEADTPDNFQSRRPNTSFCFLDIRSPGLGDTAMYLCATSSTSGGTLAKNIQYFGAGTRLSVL.

The rearrangement uses TRBV3-1 and TRBJ2-7; no firm D call. CDR1 is LGHDT, CDR2 YNNKEL, per germline (reference sequence). V dropped 4 bases and J dropped 4 bases, with 14 bases sitting between them. The CDR3 contains 14 residues. The CDR3 bases are TGTGCCAGCAGCCCGGCTTCGGGTCCTTACGAGCAGTACTTC. Its translation: CASSPASGPYEQYF.

This chain connects TRBV20-1 to TRBJ2-5, with TRBD2 identical over 12 bases. V dropped 1 base and J dropped 3; count of bases not matched to a gene: 6. This CDR3 comprises 16 residues. Germline CDR1 is DFQATT and CDR2 is SNEGSKA (reference sequence). CDR3 sequence reads: CSARGLAGVWEETQYF. In DNA, the CDR3 is TGCAGTGCTAGAGGACTAGCGGGAGTGTGGGAAGAGACCCAGTACTTC.

This clonotype came up a few times. The rearrangement joins TRBV20-1 to TRBJ2-5, with D maybe TRBD1 (6 bases). The ends were cut back, 4 bases at V and 3 bases at J, with 9 bases in the middle. The V gene's germline CDR1 is DFQATT and CDR2 SNEGSKA (reference sequence). The CDR3 totals 12 residues. DNA for the CDR3: TGCAGTGCTACAGGGGTGGAAGAGACCCAGTACTTC. Its translation: CSATGVEETQYF.

The chain has TRBV5-1 and TRBJ1-1, with 11 positions matching TRBD1. This CDR3 has 16 amino acids. V dropped 0 bases and J dropped 4; count of bases not matched to a gene: 5. Germline lookup yields CDR1 SGHRS and CDR2 YFSETQ. The CDR3 reads CASSLATGTGGTEAFF. CDR3 nucleotides: TGCGCCAGCAGCTTGGCTACGGGGACAGGGGGCACTGAAGCTTTCTTT.

This clonotype was counted only a few times. This chain connects TRBV29-1 to TRBJ1-1; D call uncertain. The CDR3 totals 12 residues. The germline gives CDR1 SQVTM, CDR2 ANQGSEA. With 6 bases removed from V and 12 bases from J, the gap between germline ends came to 20 bases. The CDR3 sequence: CSVNREDMGSFF. The CDR3 DNA reads as TGCAGCGTGAACCGGGAAGATATGGGATCTTTCTTT.

The chain couples TRBV2 to TRBJ2-1; the match to TRBD2 covers 13 bases. Germline loops: CDR1 SNHLY, CDR2 FYNNEI. This CDR3 has 17 amino acids. V was pared by 5 bases and J by 1 base, with 5 bases of the junction left unmatched. The DNA of the CDR3 is TGTGCCAGCAGTTCCGAACTAGCGGGAGGGTCCTACAATGAGCAGTTCTTC. Protein product: CASSSELAGGSYNEQFF.